Sequencing of this T cell receptor beta chain was carried out in a study of T cell responses to AZD1222 COVID-19 vaccine. There are 15 residues in the CDR3. V lost 2 bases, J lost 5 bases, and 1 base stayed unmatched. Germline V gene sequence: CDR1 MNHNS, CDR2 SASEGT. The repertoire was sequenced with immunoSEQ multiplex PCR; TCRdb's copy has only in-frame clones and lacks some. The table records about 100,000 clones, roughly 90% of them present only once. The receptor was isolated from an adult in good health. The chain employs TRBV6-1 and TRBJ2-1; 12 bases line up with TRBD2. The sample in question was peripheral blood, obtained on day 0 of AZD1222 vaccination. The CDR3 spells CASSERTSGNNEQFF. In DNA form, the CDR3 reads TGTGCCAGCAGTGAAAGGACTAGCGGGAACAATGAGCAGTTCTTC.